This T cell receptor (beta chain) emerged from a study of T cell clonotyping in hematopoietic cell transplantation. The germline gives CDR1 GTSNPN, CDR2 SVGIG (reference sequence). This CDR3 has 12 amino acids. The V end was cut by 4 bases, the J end by 2 bases, with 6 bases between. Turning to this clone: Antigen: not known.

The table came from immunoSEQ multiplex PCR; TCRdb's copy has only in-frame clones and leaves some out. The table has 16,000 or so clones, less than 80% seen once. Recipients were bled about 28 days pretransplant and at posttransplant days 30, 100, 180. Broader study findings: At the given depth, recipient repertoires were over 95% de novo clonotypes. After transplant, recipient diversity fell while pathologically expanded clonotypes grew through day 180. Without cell sorting, CD4 versus CD8 contributions remain unresolved.

This chain links TRBV30 with TRBJ1-5; D is possibly TRBD1 (5 bases). The specimen was PBMCs, collected 30 days after allogeneic stem cell transplant. This sequence originates from a male patient in his fifties who had an allogeneic stem cell transplant from an unrelated donor, so T cells may come from the graft donor. Some clones in this sample may be carry-over from other donors' samples. Here the CDR3 DNA reads TGTGCCTGGACGACAGGCAATCAGCCCCAGCATTTT. This gives the protein CAWTTGNQPQHF.